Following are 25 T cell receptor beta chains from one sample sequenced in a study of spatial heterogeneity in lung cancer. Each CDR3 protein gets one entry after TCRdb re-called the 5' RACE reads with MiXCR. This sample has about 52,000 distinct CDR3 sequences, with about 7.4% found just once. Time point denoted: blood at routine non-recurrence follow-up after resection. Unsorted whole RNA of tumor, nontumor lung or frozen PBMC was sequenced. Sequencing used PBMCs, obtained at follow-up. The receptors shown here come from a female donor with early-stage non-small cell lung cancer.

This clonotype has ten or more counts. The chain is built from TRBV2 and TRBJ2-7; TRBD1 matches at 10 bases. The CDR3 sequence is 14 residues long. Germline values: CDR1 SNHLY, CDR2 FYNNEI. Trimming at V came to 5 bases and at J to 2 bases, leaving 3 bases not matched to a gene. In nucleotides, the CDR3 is TGTGCCAGCAGTCTGGACAGGGGGGCCTACGAGCAGTACTTC. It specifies CASSLDRGAYEQYF.

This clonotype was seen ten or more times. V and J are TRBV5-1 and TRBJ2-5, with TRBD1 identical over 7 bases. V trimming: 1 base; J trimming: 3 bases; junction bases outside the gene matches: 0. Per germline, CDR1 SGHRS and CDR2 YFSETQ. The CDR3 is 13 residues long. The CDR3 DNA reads TGCGCCAGCAGCTTGCAGGGGGAAGAGACCCAGTACTTC. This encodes CASSLQGEETQYF. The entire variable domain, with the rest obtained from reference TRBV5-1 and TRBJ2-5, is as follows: KAGVTQTPRYLIKTRGQQVTLSCSPISGHRSVSWYQQTPGQGLQFLFEYFSETQRNKGNFPGRFSGRQFSNSRSEMNVSTLELGDSALYLCASSLQGEETQYFGPGTRLLVL.

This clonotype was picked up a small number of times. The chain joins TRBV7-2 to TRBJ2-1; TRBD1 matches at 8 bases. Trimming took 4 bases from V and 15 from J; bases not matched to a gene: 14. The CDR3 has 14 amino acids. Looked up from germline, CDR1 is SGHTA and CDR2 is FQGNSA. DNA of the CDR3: TGTGCCAGCAGCTCCTCCCACACGGGACAGGCGCGGTTCTTC. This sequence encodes CASSSSHTGQARFF.

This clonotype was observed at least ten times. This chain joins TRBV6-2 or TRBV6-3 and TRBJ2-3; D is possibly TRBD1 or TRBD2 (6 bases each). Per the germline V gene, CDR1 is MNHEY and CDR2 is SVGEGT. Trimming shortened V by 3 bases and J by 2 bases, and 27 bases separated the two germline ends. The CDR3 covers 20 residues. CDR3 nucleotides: TGTGCCAGCAGTTATTCGGGACATCGGACGGGGGCTAGGACCACAGATACGCAGTATTTT. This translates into CASSYSGHRTGARTTDTQYF.

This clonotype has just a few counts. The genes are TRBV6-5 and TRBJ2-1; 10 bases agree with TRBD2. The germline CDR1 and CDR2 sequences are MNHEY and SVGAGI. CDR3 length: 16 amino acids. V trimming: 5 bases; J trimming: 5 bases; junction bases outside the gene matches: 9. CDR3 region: CASSPPSSGGNNEQFF. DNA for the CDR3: TGTGCCAGCAGTCCTCCCTCTAGCGGGGGTAACAATGAGCAGTTCTTC.

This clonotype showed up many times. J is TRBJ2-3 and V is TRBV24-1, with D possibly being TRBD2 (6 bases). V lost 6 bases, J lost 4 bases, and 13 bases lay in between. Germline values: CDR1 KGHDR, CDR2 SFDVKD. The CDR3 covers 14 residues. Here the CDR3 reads CATSIEGGADTQYF. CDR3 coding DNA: TGTGCCACCAGTATTGAGGGAGGAGCAGATACGCAGTATTTT.

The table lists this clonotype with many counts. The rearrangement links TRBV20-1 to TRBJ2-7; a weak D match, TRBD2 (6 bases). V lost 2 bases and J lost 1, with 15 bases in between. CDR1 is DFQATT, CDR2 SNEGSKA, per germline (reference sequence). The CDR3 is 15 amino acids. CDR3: CSARFVAGTSYEQYF. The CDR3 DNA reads TGCAGTGCTAGATTCGTCGCGGGGACTTCCTACGAGCAGTACTTC.

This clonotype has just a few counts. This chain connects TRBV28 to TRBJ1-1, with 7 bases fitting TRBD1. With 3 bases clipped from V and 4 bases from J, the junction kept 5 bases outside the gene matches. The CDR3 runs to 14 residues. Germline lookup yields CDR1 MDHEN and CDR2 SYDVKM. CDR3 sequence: CASSLRGGPTEAFF. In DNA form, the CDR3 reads TGTGCCAGCAGTTTGAGAGGGGGCCCCACTGAAGCTTTCTTT.

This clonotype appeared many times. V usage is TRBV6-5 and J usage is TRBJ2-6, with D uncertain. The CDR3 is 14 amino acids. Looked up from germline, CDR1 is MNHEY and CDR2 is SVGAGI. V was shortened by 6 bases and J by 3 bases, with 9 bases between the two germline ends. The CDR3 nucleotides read TGTGCCAGCAGCCCGTCGGATGGGGCCAACGTCCTGACTTTC. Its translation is CASSPSDGANVLTF.

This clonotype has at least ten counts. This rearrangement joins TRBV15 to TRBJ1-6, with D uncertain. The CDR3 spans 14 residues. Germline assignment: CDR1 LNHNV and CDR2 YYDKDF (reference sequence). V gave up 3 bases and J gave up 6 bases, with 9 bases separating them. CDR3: CATSREGSNSPLHF. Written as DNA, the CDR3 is TGTGCCACCAGCAGGGAGGGTTCTAATTCACCCCTCCACTTT.

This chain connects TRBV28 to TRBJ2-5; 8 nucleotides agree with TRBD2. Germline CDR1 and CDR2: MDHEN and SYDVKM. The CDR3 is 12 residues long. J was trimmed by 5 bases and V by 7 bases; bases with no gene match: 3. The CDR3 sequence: CASTRGGETQYF. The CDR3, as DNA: TGTGCCAGCACCCGGGGGGGGGAGACCCAGTACTTC. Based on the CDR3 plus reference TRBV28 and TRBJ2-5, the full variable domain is DVKVTQSSRYLVKRTGEKVFLECVQDMDHENMFWYRQDPGLGLRLIYFSYDVKMKEKGDIPEGYSVSREKKERFSLILESASTNQTSMYLCASTRGGETQYFGPGTRLLVL.

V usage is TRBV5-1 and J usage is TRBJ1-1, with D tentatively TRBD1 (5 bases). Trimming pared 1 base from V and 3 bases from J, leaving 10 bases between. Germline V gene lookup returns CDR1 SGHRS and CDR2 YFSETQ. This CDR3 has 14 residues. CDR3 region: CASSLSGGDTEAFF. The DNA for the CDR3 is TGCGCCAGCAGCTTGTCCGGAGGGGACACTGAAGCTTTCTTT.

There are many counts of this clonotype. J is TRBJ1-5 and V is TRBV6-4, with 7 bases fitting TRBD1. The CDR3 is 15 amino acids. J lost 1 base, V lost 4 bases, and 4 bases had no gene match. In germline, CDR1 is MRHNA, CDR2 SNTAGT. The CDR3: CASSAIQGSNQPQHF. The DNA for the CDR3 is TGTGCCAGCAGTGCCATACAGGGGAGCAATCAGCCCCAGCATTTT.

The CDR3 is CASSYSVRNTEAFF. Written as DNA, the CDR3 is TGTGCCAGCAGTTACTCCGTCCGGAACACTGAAGCTTTCTTT. J is TRBJ1-1 and V is TRBV6-5; D not certain. The V end was cut by 0 bases, the J end by 1 base, with 6 bases between. CDR3 length: 14 amino acids. The germline CDR1 and CDR2 sequences are MNHEY and SVGAGI.

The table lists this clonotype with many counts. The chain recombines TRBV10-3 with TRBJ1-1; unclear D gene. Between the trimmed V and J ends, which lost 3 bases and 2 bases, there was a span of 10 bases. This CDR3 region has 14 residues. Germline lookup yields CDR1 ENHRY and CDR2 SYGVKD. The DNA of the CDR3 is TGTGCCATCAGTGAAGAAGACGGCAACACTGAAGCTTTCTTT. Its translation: CAISEEDGNTEAFF.

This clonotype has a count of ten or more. For the CDR3, the DNA is TGCGCCAGCAGCCGGATACAGGCGAACACTGAAGCTTTCTTT. Its protein is CASSRIQANTEAFF. The chain employs TRBV5-1 and TRBJ1-1; D might be TRBD1 (5 bases). V was trimmed by 4 bases and J by 1 base, leaving 11 bases between them. CDR1 is SGHRS and CDR2 is YFSETQ in the germline V gene. This CDR3 spans 14 amino acids.

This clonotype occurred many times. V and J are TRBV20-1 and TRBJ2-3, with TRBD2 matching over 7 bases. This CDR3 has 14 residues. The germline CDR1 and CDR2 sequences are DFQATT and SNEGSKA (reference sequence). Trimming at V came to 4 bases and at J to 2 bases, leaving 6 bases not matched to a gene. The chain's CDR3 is CSATRDYYTDTQYF. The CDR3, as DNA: TGCAGTGCTACCCGGGACTACTACACAGATACGCAGTATTTT.

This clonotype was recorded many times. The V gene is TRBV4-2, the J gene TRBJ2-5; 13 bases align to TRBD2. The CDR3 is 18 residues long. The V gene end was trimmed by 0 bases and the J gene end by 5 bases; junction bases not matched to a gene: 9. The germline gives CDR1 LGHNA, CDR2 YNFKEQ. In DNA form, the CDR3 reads TGTGCCAGCAGCCAAGAACTTACTAGCGGGGGGGCCCGGGAGACCCAGTACTTC. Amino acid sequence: CASSQELTSGGARETQYF.

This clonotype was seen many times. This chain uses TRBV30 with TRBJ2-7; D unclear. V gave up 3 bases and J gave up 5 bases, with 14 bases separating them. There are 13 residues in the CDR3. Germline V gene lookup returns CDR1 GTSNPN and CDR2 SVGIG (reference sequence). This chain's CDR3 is CAWSRARYDEQYF. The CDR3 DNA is TGTGCCTGGAGCAGAGCCCGGTATGACGAGCAGTACTTC.

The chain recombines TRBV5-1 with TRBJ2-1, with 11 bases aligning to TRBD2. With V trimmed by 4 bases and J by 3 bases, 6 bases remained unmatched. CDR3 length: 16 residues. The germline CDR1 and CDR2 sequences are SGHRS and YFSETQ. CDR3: CASSQTSGVNYNEQFF. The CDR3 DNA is TGCGCCAGCAGCCAGACTAGCGGGGTTAACTACAATGAGCAGTTCTTC. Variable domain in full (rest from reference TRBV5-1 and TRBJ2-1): KAGVTQTPRYLIKTRGQQVTLSCSPISGHRSVSWYQQTPGQGLQFLFEYFSETQRNKGNFPGRFSGRQFSNSRSEMNVSTLELGDSALYLCASSQTSGVNYNEQFFGPGTRLTVL.

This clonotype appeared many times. CDR3: CASSAVVASNSGNTIYF. CDR3 sequence (DNA): TGTGCCAGCAGCGCGGTGGTGGCCTCCAACTCTGGAAACACCATATATTTT. This rearrangement joins TRBV5-5 to TRBJ1-3; no clear D. The germline V and J ends were trimmed by 4 bases and 0 bases, with 17 bases remaining between them. The germline V gene has CDR1 SGHKS and CDR2 YYEKEE (reference sequence). This CDR3 has 17 amino acids.

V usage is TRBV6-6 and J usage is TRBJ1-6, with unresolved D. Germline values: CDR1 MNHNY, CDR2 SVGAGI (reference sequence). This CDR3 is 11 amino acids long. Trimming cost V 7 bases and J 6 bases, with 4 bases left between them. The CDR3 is CASKINSPLHF. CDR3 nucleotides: TGTGCCAGCAAGATTAATTCACCCCTCCACTTT.

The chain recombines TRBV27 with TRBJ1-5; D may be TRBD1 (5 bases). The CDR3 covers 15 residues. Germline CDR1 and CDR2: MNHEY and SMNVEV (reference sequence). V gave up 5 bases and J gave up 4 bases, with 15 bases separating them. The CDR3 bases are TGTGCCAGCAGTCCCCCCCCGGGGGGTAATCAGCCCCAGCATTTT. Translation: CASSPPPGGNQPQHF.

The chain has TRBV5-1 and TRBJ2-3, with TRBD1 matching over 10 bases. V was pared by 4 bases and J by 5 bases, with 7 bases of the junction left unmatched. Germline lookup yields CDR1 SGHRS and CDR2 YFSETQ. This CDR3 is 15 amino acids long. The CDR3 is CASSPGTGVGDTQYF. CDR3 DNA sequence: TGCGCCAGCAGCCCCGGGACAGGGGTGGGAGATACGCAGTATTTT.

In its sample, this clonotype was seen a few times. CDR3 region: CASSLALAGVDTQYF. In DNA, the CDR3 is TGCGCCAGCAGCTTGGCCCTAGCGGGGGTCGATACGCAGTATTTT. The genes are TRBV5-1 and TRBJ2-3; 10 bases fit TRBD2. Germline loops: CDR1 SGHRS, CDR2 YFSETQ. This CDR3 comprises 15 residues. J gave up 6 bases and V 0 bases, and 4 bases lay outside the gene matches.